Listed here is a single T cell receptor (beta chain). Measured with immunoSEQ multiplex PCR; TCRdb has only the in-frame clones, and not every one. Of 210,000 or so clones in the sample, roughly 85% are singletons; the top ten hold approximately 5.1%. This sample is part of a study of blood T cell repertoires in COVID-19. Study summary: Some COVID-19 samples were acute and others convalescent; all came from the United States, Italy and Spain. Sources were T cells, B-cell-depleted T cells, or PBMCs; the material itself was cDNA or gDNA.

Trimming at V came to 5 bases and at J to 0 bases, leaving 4 bases not matched to a gene. CDR3 size: 15 residues. Germline CDR1 is SGHVS and CDR2 is FQNEAQ. The J gene is TRBJ2-7, the V gene TRBV7-8; 10 nucleotides line up with TRBD2. This TCR was recovered from a man aged 50-59 years with COVID-19, enrolled during active disease. Sequencing input: peripheral blood. CDR3 in amino acids: CASSRAGGTSYEQYF. CDR3 bases: TGTGCCAGCAGCCGAGCGGGAGGGACCTCCTACGAGCAGTACTTC.